This T cell receptor beta chain was sequenced in a study of shared clonotypes between healthy human individuals. Overall study: Donors had three CD4 naive, three CD4 memory, two CD8 naive and one CD8 memory plate apiece.

With respect to this clone: Its target is not known.

Assay execution took place at the deep level. Sorted-subset replicate PCRs used 150 to 200 ng of genomic DNA. This amount corresponded to 33,000 or so T cell genomes. Produced via immunoSEQ multiplex PCR; TCRdb's table is partial and in-frame only. The data show over 2,000,000 clones, with 93% seen just once and 1.5% to 2% held by the top ten. The CDR3 contains 15 residues. Germline V gene lookup returns CDR1 SGHVS and CDR2 FQNEAQ. V shed 5 bases and J 2 bases; nucleotides not matched to a gene: 7. Overall study findings and caveats: Generation probabilities were higher for clonotypes shared across all four sorted-subset donors than for unshared ones.

CD45RO negativity and positive selection for CCR7 defined naive CD8 cells, a population that excluded terminally differentiated effector memory CD45RA+ cells. The sample was naive CD8+ T cells from PBMCs. The TCR sequence derives from a man between 18 and 29 years old in good health. Some clones in this sample may be carry-over from other donors' samples. V usage is TRBV7-8 and J usage is TRBJ1-1, with TRBD1 identical over 8 bases. CDR3 region: CASSTPGQENTEAFF. The CDR3 DNA reads TGTGCCAGCAGCACCCCGGGACAGGAAAACACTGAAGCTTTCTTT. The full variable domain, with the rest looked up from reference TRBV7-8 and TRBJ1-1, is GAGVSQSPRYKVAKRGQDVALRCDPISGHVSLFWYQQALGQGPEFLTYFQNEAQLDKSGLPSDRFFAERPEGSVSTLKIQRTQQEDSAVYLCASSTPGQENTEAFFGQGTRLTVV.